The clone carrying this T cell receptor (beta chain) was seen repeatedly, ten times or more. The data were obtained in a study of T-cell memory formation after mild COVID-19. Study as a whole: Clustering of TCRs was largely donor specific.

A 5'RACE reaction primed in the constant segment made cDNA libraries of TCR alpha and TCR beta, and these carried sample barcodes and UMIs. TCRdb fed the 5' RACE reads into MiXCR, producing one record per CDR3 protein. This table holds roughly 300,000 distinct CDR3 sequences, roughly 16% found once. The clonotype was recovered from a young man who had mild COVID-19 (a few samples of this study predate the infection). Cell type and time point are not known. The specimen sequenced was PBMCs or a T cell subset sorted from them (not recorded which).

This CDR3 is CASSSWTGELFF. The CDR3 coding sequence is TGTGCCAGCAGTTCATGGACCGGGGAGCTGTTTTTT. V gene TRBV7-6 combines with J gene TRBJ2-2, with D unclear. Germline CDR1 and CDR2: SGHVS and FNYEAQ. V was shortened by 6 bases and J by 5 bases, with 7 bases between the two germline ends. There are 12 residues in the CDR3.